This T cell receptor beta chain is from a study of STAT3 mutations in large granular lymphocyte leukemia. Study results and caveats: In some patients, a small highly pathogenic clone possibly went undetected. Variable sampling intervals and differing treatment regimens complicated linking therapy response to TCR clonal burden changes. Every T-LGLL patient had at least one immunodominant TCRbeta clonotype.

Notes on this clone: Its antigen is still unknown.

Trimming shortened V by 8 bases and J by 4 bases, and 14 bases separated the two germline ends. The germline V gene has CDR1 SGHVS and CDR2 FQNEAQ. This CDR3 contains 13 residues. Sequencing was performed with immunoSEQ multiplex PCR; in TCRdb, only in-frame clones are kept and a portion is missing. This sample has about 12,000 clones; about 85% occur once, and the top ten carry approximately 87%. This sequence was found in a man aged 80 or over with T-cell large granular lymphocyte leukemia. Some clones in this sample may be carry-over from other donors' samples. Sequencing used peripheral blood mononuclear cells. The gene calls are TRBV7-8 and TRBJ1-2, with TRBD1 as a possible D gene (6 bases). CDR3 sequence reads: CASGSGTIYGYTF. CDR3 coding DNA: TGTGCCAGCGGATCCGGGACAATCTATGGCTACACCTTC.